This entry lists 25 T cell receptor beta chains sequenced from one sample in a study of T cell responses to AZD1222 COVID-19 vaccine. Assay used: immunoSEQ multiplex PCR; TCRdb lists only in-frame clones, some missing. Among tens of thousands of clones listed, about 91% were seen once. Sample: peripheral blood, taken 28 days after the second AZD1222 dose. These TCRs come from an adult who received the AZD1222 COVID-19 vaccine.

CDR3 protein: CASSPPGLAPNTGELFF. The DNA for the CDR3 is TGTGCCAGCTCACCACCGGGCCTAGCCCCAAACACCGGGGAGCTGTTTTTT. J is TRBJ2-2 and V is TRBV18; D is possibly TRBD2 (5 bases). The CDR3 runs to 17 residues. V lost 0 bases to trimming and J lost 2 bases, with 13 bases between them. From germline, CDR1 is KGHSH and CDR2 LQKENI.

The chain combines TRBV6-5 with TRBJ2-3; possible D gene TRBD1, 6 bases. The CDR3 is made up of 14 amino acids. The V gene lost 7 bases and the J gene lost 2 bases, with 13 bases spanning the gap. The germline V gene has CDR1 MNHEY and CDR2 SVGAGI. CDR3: CASNRDTYTDTQYF. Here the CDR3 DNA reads TGTGCCAGCAACCGGGACACATACACAGATACGCAGTATTTT.

In DNA, the CDR3 is TGCGCCAGCAGTAAGGGGACAGTGAACACTGAAGCTTTCTTT. Protein sequence: CASSKGTVNTEAFF. The V and J genes are TRBV5-1 and TRBJ1-1, with TRBD1 identical over 7 bases. The CDR3 is 14 residues long. Germline V gene sequence: CDR1 SGHRS, CDR2 YFSETQ. V was clipped by 5 bases and J by 0 bases; unmatched bases: 4.

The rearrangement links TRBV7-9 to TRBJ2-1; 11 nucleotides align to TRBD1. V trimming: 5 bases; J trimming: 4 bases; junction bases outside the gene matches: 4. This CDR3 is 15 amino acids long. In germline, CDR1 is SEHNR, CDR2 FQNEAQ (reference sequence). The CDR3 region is CASSPGQGEYNEQFF. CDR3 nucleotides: TGTGCCAGCAGCCCGGGACAGGGGGAGTACAATGAGCAGTTCTTC.

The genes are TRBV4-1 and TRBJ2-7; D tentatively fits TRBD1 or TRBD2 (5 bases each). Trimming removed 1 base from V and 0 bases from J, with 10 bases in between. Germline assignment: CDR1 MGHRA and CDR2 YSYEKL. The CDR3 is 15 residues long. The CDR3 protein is CASSQGGGYSYEQYF. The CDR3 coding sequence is TGCGCCAGCAGCCAAGGGGGCGGGTACTCCTACGAGCAGTACTTC.

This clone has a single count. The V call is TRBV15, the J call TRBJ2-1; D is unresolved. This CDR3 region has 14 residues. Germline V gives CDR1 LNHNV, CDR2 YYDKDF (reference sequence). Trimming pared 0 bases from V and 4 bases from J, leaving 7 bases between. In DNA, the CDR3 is TGTGCCACCAGCAGAGAGGGCTGGTACAATGAGCAGTTCTTC. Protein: CATSREGWYNEQFF.

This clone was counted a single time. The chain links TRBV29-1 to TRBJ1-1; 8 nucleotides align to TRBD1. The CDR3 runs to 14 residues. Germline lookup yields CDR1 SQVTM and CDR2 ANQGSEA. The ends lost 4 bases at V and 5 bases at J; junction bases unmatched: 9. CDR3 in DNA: TGCAGCGTTGCTAAACAGGGGGAAGAAACTGAAGCTTTCTTT. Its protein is CSVAKQGEETEAFF.

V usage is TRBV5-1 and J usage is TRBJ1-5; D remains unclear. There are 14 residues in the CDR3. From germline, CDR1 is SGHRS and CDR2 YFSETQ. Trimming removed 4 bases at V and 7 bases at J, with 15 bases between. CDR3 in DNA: TGCGCCAGCAGCCCCCGTGGAGGCCCCCAGCCCCAGCATTTT. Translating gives CASSPRGGPQPQHF.

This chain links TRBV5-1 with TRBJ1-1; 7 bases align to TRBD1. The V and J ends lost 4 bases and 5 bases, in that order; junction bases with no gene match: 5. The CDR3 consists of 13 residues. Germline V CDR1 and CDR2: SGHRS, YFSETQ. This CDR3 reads CASSPTGRTEAFF. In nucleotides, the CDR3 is TGCGCCAGCAGCCCGACAGGGCGGACTGAAGCTTTCTTT.

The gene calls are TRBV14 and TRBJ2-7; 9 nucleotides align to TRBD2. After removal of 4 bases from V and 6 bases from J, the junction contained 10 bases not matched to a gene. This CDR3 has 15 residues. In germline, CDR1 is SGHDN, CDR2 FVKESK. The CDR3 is CASSPPGSGRPEQYF. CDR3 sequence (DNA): TGTGCCAGCAGCCCCCCGGGTAGCGGGAGACCCGAGCAGTACTTC. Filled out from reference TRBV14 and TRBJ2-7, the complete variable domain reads EAGVTQFPSHSVIEKGQTVTLRCDPISGHDNLYWYRRVMGKEIKFLLHFVKESKQDESGMPNNRFLAERTGGTYSTLKVQPAELEDSGVYFCASSPPGSGRPEQYFGPGTRLTVT.

The CDR3 DNA reads TGTGCCAGCAGCTTAGGTCAGGGTCTTGGCTACACCTTC. Protein product: CASSLGQGLGYTF. The chain couples TRBV7-3 to TRBJ1-2, with a tentative D call TRBD1 (5 bases). V was cut by 2 bases and J by 7 bases, with 11 bases left in between. The CDR3 has 13 amino acids. From germline, CDR1 is SGHTA and CDR2 FQGTGA.

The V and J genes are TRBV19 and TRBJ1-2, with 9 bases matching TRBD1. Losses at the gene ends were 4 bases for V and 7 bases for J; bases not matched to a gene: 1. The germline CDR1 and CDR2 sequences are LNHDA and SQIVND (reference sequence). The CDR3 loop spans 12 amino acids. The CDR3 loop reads CASSKQGAGYTF. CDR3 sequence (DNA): TGTGCCAGTAGTAAACAGGGGGCTGGCTACACCTTC.

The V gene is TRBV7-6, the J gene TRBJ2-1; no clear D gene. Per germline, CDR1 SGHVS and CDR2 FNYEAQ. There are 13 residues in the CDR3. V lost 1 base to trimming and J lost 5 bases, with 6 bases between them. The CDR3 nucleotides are TGTGCCAGCAGCTTAGGGCAGCACAATGAGCAGTTCTTC. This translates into CASSLGQHNEQFF.

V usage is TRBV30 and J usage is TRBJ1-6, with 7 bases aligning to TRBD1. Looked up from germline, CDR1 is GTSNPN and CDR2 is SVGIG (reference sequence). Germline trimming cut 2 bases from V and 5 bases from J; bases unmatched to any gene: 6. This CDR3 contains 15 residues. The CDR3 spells CAWSRTGAHNSPLHF. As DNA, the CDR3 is TGTGCCTGGAGTCGGACAGGCGCTCATAATTCACCCCTCCACTTT.

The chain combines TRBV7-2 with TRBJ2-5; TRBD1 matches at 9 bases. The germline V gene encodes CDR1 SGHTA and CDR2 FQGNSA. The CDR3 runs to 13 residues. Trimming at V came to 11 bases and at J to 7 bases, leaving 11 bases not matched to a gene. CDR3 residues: CAVSRDRVGTQYF. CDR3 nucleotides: TGTGCCGTCTCCCGGGACAGGGTGGGGACCCAGTACTTC.

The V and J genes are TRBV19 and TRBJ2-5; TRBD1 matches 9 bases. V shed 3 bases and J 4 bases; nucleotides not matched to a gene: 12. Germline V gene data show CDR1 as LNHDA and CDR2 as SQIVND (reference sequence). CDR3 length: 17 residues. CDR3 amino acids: CASSMTKAGQGLETQYF. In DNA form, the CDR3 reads TGTGCCAGTAGTATGACTAAGGCGGGACAGGGCTTAGAGACCCAGTACTTC.

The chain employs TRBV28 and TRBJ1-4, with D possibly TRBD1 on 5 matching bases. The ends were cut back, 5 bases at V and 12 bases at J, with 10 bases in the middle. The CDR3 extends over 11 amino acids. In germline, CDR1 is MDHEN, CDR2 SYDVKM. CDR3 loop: CASSETAELFF. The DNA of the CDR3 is TGTGCCAGCAGTGAGACAGCGGAACTGTTTTTT.

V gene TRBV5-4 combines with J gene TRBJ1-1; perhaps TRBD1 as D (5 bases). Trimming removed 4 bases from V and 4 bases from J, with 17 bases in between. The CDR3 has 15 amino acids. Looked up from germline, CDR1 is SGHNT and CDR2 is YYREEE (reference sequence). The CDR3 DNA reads TGTGCCAGCAGCCTCCCGGGACCTTCATCCACTGAAGCTTTCTTT. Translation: CASSLPGPSSTEAFF. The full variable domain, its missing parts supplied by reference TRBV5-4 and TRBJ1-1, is ETGVTQSPTHLIKTRGQQVTLRCSSQSGHNTVSWYQQALGQGPQFIFQYYREEENGRGNFPPRFSGLQFPNYSSELNVNALELDDSALYLCASSLPGPSSTEAFFGQGTRLTVV.

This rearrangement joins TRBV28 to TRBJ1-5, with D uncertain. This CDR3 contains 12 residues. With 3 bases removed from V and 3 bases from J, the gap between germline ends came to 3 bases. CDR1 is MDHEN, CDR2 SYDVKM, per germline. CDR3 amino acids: CASSLTNQPQHF. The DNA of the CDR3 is TGTGCCAGCAGTTTGACCAATCAGCCCCAGCATTTT.

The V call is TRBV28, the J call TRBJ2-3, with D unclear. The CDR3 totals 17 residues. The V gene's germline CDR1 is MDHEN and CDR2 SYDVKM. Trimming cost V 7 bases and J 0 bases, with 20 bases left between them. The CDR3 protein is CASISLRGSLSTDTQYF. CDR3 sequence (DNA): TGTGCCAGCATCAGCCTCCGCGGTTCCTTGAGCACAGATACGCAGTATTTT.

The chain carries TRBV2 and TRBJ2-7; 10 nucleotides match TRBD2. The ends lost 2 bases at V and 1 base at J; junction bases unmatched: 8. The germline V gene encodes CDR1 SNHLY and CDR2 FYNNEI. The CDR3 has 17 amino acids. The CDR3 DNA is TGTGCCAGCAGTGAAACTAGCGGGATCCTAGGGTCCTACGAGCAGTACTTC. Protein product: CASSETSGILGSYEQYF.

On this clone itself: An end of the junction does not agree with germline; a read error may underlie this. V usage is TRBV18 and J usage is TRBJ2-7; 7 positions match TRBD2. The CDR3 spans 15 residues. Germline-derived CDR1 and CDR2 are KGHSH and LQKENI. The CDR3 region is CASSSPLTGGDEQYF. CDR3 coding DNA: TGTGCCAGCTCATCACCTTTGACGGGAGGAGACGAGCAGTACTTC.

The CDR3 region is CASSQNTGELFF. In DNA form, the CDR3 reads TGCGCCAGCAGCCAAAACACCGGGGAGCTGTTTTTT. The chain joins TRBV5-1 to TRBJ2-2, with D hard to call. V was trimmed by 4 bases and J by 2 bases, leaving 3 bases between them. The CDR3 contains 12 residues. CDR1 SGHRS and CDR2 YFSETQ come from the germline V gene.

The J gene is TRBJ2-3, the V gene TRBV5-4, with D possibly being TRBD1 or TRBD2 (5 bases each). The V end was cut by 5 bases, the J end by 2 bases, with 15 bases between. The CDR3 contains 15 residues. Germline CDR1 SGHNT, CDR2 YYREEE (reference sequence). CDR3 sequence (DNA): TGTGCCAGCAGGCCCGGGACGCAGACCACAGATACGCAGTATTTT. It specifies CASRPGTQTTDTQYF.

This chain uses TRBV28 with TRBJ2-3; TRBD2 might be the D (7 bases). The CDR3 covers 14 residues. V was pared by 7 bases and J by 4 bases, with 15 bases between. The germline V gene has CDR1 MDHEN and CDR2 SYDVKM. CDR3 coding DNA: TGTGCCAGCAACCTTCGGGGGGCGGCAGATACGCAGTATTTT. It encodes CASNLRGAADTQYF. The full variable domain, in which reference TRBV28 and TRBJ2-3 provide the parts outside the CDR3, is DVKVTQSSRYLVKRTGEKVFLECVQDMDHENMFWYRQDPGLGLRLIYFSYDVKMKEKGDIPEGYSVSREKKERFSLILESASTNQTSMYLCASNLRGAADTQYFGPGTRLTVL.